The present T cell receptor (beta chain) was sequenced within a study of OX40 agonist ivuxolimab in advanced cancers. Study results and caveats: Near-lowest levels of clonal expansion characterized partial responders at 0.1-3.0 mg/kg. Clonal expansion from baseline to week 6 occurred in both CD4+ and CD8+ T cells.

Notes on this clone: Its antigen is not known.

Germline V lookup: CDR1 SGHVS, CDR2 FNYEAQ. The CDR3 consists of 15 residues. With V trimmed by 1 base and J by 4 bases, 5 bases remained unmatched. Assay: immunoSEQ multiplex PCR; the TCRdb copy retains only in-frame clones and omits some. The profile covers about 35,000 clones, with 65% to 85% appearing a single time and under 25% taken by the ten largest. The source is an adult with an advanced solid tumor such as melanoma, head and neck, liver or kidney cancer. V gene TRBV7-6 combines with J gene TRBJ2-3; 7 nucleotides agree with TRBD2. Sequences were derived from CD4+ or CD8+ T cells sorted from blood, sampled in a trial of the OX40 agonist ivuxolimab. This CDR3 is CASSLVAGRADTQYF. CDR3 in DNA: TGTGCCAGCAGCTTAGTGGCGGGGAGGGCAGATACGCAGTATTTT.